The rows below give T cell receptor beta chains drawn from one sample of a study of OX40 agonist ivuxolimab in advanced cancers. TCRdb's copy holds only in-frame clones and misses some; the assay was immunoSEQ multiplex PCR. In the table there are about 48,000 clones, roughly 84% of which are singletons. This specimen consisted of CD4+ or CD8+ T cells sorted from blood, obtained in a trial of the OX40 agonist ivuxolimab. These receptors were taken from an adult with an advanced solid tumor such as melanoma, head and neck, liver or kidney cancer. Both conserved end residues are part of each CDR3. D genes are given only for firm matches. Size is stated for part of the rows, as once, few or many counts, or as a class when the clone is expanded.

CDR3 protein	CDR3 DNA	D gene	V gene	J gene	clone size
CASSLGSAAGTGELFF	TGTGCCAGCAGCTTAGGGAGCGCGGCGGGGACCGGGGAGCTGTTTTTT	.	TRBV11-3	TRBJ2-2	.
CASSLGYGGYTF	TGTGCCAGCAGTTTAGGGTATGGTGGCTACACCTTC	.	TRBV28	TRBJ1-2	.
CASSEWGEQFF	TGTGCCAGCAGTGAATGGGGGGAGCAGTTCTTC	.	TRBV2	TRBJ2-1	.
CATSRDEERGETQYF	TGTGCCACCAGCAGAGATGAGGAGCGGGGTGAGACCCAGTACTTC	TRBD2	TRBV15	TRBJ2-5	once
CASRFPGSTNEKLFF	TGTGCCAGCAGATTCCCGGGGTCAACTAATGAAAAACTGTTTTTT	.	TRBV5-8	TRBJ1-4	.
CASSQGTSGSGELFF	TGCGCCAGCAGCCAAGGGACTAGCGGGAGTGGGGAGCTGTTTTTT	TRBD2	TRBV4-3	TRBJ2-2	.
CASSAYRDGYTF	TGTGCCAGCAGCGCCTACAGGGATGGCTACACCTTC	.	TRBV7-2	TRBJ1-2	.
CASSFGSDTGELFF	TGTGCCAGCAGCTTTGGGTCAGACACCGGGGAGCTGTTTTTT	.	TRBV5-6	TRBJ2-2	.
CASSVDRNTGELFF	TGTGCCAGCAGCGTGGACAGAAACACCGGGGAGCTGTTTTTT	.	TRBV9	TRBJ2-2	.
CASSLRGISSGANVLTF	TGTGCCAGCAGCTTAAGGGGGATTAGCTCTGGGGCCAACGTCCTGACTTTC	.	TRBV7-3	TRBJ2-6	.
CASSSFQGTNEQFF	TGTGCCAGCAGTTCCTTCCAGGGAACGAATGAGCAGTTCTTC	.	TRBV27	TRBJ2-1	.
CASSIQQAKYSNQPQHF	TGTGCCAGCAGCATCCAACAGGCTAAATATAGCAATCAGCCCCAGCATTTT	.	TRBV5-6	TRBJ1-5	.
CASSYSQRRSDTQYF	TGTGCCAGCAGTTACTCCCAGCGGAGGAGCGATACGCAGTATTTT	.	TRBV6-5	TRBJ2-3	.
CASSGTAYGYTF	TGTGCCAGCAGTGGGACAGCCTATGGCTACACCTTC	.	TRBV2	TRBJ1-2	.
CARSPGLLRNNEQFF	TGTGCCAGAAGCCCGGGACTCTTGAGAAACAATGAGCAGTTCTTC	.	TRBV5-3	TRBJ2-1	.
CASSQVSGGSGEQYF	TGCGCCAGCAGCCAAGTTTCAGGGGGAAGCGGCGAGCAGTACTTC	TRBD1	TRBV4-3	TRBJ2-7	once
CASSPGLPLEQYF	TGTGCCAGCAGTCCGGGACTACCCCTCGAGCAGTACTTC	TRBD2	TRBV2	TRBJ2-7	.
CASSEAKGAVTEAFF	TGTGCCAGCAGCGAAGCGAAGGGCGCGGTCACTGAAGCTTTCTTT	.	TRBV5-4	TRBJ1-1	.
CASSLYGETGELFF	TGTGCCAGCAGTTTATACGGCGAAACCGGGGAGCTGTTTTTT	.	TRBV27	TRBJ2-2	.
CAWSFGVQPQHF	TGTGCCTGGAGCTTTGGGGTTCAGCCCCAGCATTTT	.	TRBV30	TRBJ1-5	.
CASVRRPLETQYF	TGTGCCAGCGTGAGGCGGCCCCTAGAGACCCAGTACTTC	.	TRBV2	TRBJ2-5	.
CASSFGGRVGQPQHF	TGTGCCAGCAGTTTCGGGGGAAGGGTCGGGCAGCCCCAGCATTTT	.	TRBV28	TRBJ1-5	.
CASSTRRSSYNEQFF	TGTGCCAGTAGTACCCGCCGAAGCTCCTACAATGAGCAGTTCTTC	.	TRBV19	TRBJ2-1	.
CASRLGTGAYEQYF	TGTGCCAGCCGACTGGGGACGGGCGCCTACGAGCAGTACTTC	.	TRBV6-5	TRBJ2-7	.
CASSARAPGITGNTIYF	TGTGCCAGCAGCGCCCGAGCCCCAGGGATAACTGGAAACACCATATATTTT	.	TRBV7-2	TRBJ1-3	.
CAWSVAGAGVNEKLFF	TGTGCCTGGAGTGTAGCCGGGGCAGGTGTTAATGAAAAACTGTTTTTT	.	TRBV30	TRBJ1-4	.
CASSLPGGFTEQFF	TGTGCCAGCAGCTTACCGGGAGGGTTCACTGAGCAGTTCTTC	TRBD2	TRBV13	TRBJ2-1	once
CASSPGWGPVDTQYF	TGTGCCAGCAGCCCAGGTTGGGGGCCAGTAGATACGCAGTATTTT	.	TRBV7-9	TRBJ2-3	once
CASSLGGGQPPEKLFF	TGTGCCAGCAGCTTGGGGGGAGGACAGCCACCTGAAAAACTGTTTTTT	.	TRBV5-4	TRBJ1-4	.
CASSLLYGELFF	TGTGCCAGCAGTTTACTTTACGGGGAGCTGTTTTTT	.	TRBV28	TRBJ2-2	.
CASSEYKYEQYF	TGTGCCAGCAGTGAATACAAGTACGAGCAGTACTTC	.	TRBV6-5	TRBJ2-7	.
CASSLSGRQDTGELFF	TGCGCCAGCAGCTTGTCTGGCCGGCAGGACACCGGGGAGCTGTTTTTT	.	TRBV5-1	TRBJ2-2	.
CATSRVGTNEKLFF	TGTGCCACCAGCAGAGTGGGGACTAATGAAAAACTGTTTTTT	.	TRBV15	TRBJ1-4	.
CASSFGDPSYEQYF	TGTGCCAGCAGCTTCGGGGACCCCTCCTACGAGCAGTACTTC	.	TRBV5-6	TRBJ2-7	.
CASSIGRKGSYEQYF	TGTGCCAGTAGTATAGGAAGGAAAGGGTCCTACGAGCAGTACTTC	.	TRBV19	TRBJ2-7	.